This T cell receptor beta chain was retrieved from a study of blood T cell repertoires in COVID-19. V shed 8 bases and J 12 bases; nucleotides not matched to a gene: 18. Germline values: CDR1 ENHRY, CDR2 SYGVKD. CDR3 length: 15 residues. The assay was immunoSEQ multiplex PCR, and TCRdb's table has in-frame clones only and misses some. The sample includes under 250,000 clones, roughly 85% seen only once; the top ten take 9.1%. The chain joins TRBV10-3 to TRBJ2-1, with 8 bases matching TRBD1. The source of this sequence is a woman aged 50 to 60 with acute COVID-19. Sequencing used PBMCs or T cells enriched from blood (not recorded which). The CDR3 nucleotides read TGTGCCATCGAGGGCTTAGAGGACAGGGTTCTTGGGCAGTTCTTC. As protein: CAIEGLEDRVLGQFF.